This TCR beta chain came from a study of T cell responses to AZD1222 COVID-19 vaccine. Findings and limits, study-wide: Close to half of spike-specific TCRs reportedly recognize unmutated variant regions. Mostly white British, mostly female donors; authors suggested clonal diversity may be underestimated.

Trimming pared 6 bases from V and 4 bases from J, leaving 9 bases between. This CDR3 has 12 residues. This clone was seen just once. The antigen remains undetermined. Profiled with immunoSEQ multiplex PCR; TCRdb holds only in-frame clones, not every one. This table holds 90,000 to 120,000 clones, 75% to 95% found once. The sequenced sample was peripheral blood, obtained 28 days after the second AZD1222 dose. The genes are TRBV12-3 or TRBV12-4 and TRBJ2-5; D is possibly TRBD2 (5 bases). The origin of this receptor is an adult who received the AZD1222 COVID-19 vaccine. DNA for the CDR3: TGTGCCAGCAGCCAAGAGGGAGAGACCCAGTACTTC. Its protein product is CASSQEGETQYF.